This T cell receptor beta chain stems from a study of cytomegalovirus exposure and HLA in healthy donors. Study-wide findings and caveats: The classifier reportedly diagnosed cytomegalovirus status with high sensitivity and specificity. Later examination showed HLA-associated TCR beta chains had greater clonal expansion than equally common others. Cytomegalovirus association was listed for approximately 150 TCR beta chains. CMV serostatus alone was available as immune exposure information.

The PCR made use of 60 Vbeta and 13 Jbeta primers. The assay was immunoSEQ multiplex PCR, and TCRdb's table has in-frame clones only and misses some. The sample includes fewer than 200,000 clones, more than 70% seen only once; the top ten take roughly 4.8%. In regard to this clone: Its antigen is undetermined.

The trim removed 0 bases at V and 7 bases at J, leaving 8 bases unmatched. The CDR3 totals 16 residues. Germline CDR1 reads MRHNA; CDR2 reads SNTAGT. The material sequenced was PBMCs. The source is a woman in her fifties or sixties in good health and CMV-seropositive. The rearrangement joins TRBV6-4 to TRBJ2-7; 11 bases match TRBD2. The CDR3 region has the DNA TGTGCCAGCAGTGACTCGATGGGACTAGCGGAAAAGGAGCAGTACTTC. Translation: CASSDSMGLAEKEQYF.